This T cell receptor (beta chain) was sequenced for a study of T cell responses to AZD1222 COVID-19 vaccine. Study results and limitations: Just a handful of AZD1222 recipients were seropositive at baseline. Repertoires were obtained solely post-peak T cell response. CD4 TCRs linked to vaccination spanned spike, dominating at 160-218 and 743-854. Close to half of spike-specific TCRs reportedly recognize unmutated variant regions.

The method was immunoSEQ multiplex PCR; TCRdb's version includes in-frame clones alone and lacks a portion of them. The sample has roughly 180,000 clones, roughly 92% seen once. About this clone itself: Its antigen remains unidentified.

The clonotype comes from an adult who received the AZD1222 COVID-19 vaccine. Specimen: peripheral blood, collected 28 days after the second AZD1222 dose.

The CDR3 DNA sequence: TGTGCCAGCAGCTCCCATACAGATCCGCGGGGGAGCTACGAGCAGTACTTC. Encoded protein: CASSSHTDPRGSYEQYF. The chain has TRBV11-2 and TRBJ2-7; TRBD2 matches 7 bases. There are 17 residues in the CDR3. Germline-derived CDR1 and CDR2 are SGHAT and FQNNGV. The J segment lost 3 bases and the V segment lost 4 bases, leaving 15 bases of the junction unmatched.